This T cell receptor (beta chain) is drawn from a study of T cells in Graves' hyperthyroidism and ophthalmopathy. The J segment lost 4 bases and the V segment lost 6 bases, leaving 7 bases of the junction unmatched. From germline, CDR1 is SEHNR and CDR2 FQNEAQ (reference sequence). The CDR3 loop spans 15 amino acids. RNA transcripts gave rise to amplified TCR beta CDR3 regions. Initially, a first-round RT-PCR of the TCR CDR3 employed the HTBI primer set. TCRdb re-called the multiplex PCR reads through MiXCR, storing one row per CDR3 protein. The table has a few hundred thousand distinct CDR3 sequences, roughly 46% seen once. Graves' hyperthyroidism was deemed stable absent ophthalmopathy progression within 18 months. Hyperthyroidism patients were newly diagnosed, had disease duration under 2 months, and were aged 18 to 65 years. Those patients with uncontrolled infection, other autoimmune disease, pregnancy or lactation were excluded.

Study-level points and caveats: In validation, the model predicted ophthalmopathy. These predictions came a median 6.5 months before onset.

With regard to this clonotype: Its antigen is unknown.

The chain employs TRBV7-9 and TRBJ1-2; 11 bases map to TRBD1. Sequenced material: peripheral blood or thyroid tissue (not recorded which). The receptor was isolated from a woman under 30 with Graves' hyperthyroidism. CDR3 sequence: CASSPGQGAVYGYTF. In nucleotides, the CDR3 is TGTGCCAGCAGTCCAGGACAGGGGGCGGTCTATGGCTACACCTTC.